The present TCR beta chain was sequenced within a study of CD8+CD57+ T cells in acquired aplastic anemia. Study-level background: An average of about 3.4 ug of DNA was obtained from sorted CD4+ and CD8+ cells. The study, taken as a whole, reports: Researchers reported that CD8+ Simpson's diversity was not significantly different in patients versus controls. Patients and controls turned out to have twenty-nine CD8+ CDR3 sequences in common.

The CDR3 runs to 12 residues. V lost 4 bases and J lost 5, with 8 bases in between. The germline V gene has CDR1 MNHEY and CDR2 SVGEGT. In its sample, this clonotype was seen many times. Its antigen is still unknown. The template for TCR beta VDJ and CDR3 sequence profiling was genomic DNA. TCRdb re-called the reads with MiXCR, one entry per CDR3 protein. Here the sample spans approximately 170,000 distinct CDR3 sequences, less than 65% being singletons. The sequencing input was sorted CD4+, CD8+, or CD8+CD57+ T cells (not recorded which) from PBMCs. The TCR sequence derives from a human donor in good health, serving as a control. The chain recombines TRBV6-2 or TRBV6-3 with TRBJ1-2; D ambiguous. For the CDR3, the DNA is TGTGCCAGCAGTTTTCAGCAGTATGGCTACACCTTC. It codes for CASSFQQYGYTF.